This record looks at one TCR beta chain sequence and its context. No antigen is known for it. CDR3 length equals 14 residues. From germline, CDR1 is MDHEN and CDR2 SYDVKM. With 2 bases removed from V and 0 bases from J, the gap between germline ends came to 8 bases. The protocol was immunoSEQ multiplex PCR, while the TCRdb copy is restricted to in-frame clones and leaves out a portion. The data show some 600,000 clones, with roughly 96% seen just once and roughly 0.12% held by the top ten. This sample stems from a study of shared clonotypes between healthy human individuals. Study-wide results and caveats: Represented genetic and exposure-history diversity was restricted by having few donors.

Naive CD8 populations comprised CD45RO-negative cells positively selected for CCR7, excluding terminally differentiated effector memory CD45RA+ cells. Donors comprised healthy HIV-negative adults lacking recent acute infections or vaccinations. The sequence was obtained from a woman younger than 45 in good health. Sequenced sample: naive CD8+ T cells sorted from blood. The chain carries TRBV28 and TRBJ2-7; D is ambiguous. This CDR3 is CASSLRISSYEQYF. As DNA, the CDR3 is TGTGCCAGCAGTTTACGGATTAGCTCCTACGAGCAGTACTTC.